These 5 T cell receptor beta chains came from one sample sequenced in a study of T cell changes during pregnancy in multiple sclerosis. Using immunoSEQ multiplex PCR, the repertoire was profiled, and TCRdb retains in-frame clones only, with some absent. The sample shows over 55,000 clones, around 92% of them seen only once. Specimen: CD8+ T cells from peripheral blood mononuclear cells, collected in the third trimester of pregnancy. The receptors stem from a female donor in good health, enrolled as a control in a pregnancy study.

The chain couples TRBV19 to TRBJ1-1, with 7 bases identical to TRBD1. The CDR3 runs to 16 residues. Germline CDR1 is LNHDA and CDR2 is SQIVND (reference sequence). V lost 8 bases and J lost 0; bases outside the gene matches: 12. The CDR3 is CASLPRDRRMNTEAFF. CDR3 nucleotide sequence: TGTGCCAGTCTCCCCCGGGACAGACGCATGAACACTGAAGCTTTCTTT.

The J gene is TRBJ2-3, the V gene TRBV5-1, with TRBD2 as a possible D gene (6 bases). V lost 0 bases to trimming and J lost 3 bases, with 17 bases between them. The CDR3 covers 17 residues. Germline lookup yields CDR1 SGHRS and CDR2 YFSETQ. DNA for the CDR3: TGCGCCAGCAGCTTGGGTTGGCGGGGAGGAGTAACAGATACGCAGTATTTT. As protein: CASSLGWRGGVTDTQYF.

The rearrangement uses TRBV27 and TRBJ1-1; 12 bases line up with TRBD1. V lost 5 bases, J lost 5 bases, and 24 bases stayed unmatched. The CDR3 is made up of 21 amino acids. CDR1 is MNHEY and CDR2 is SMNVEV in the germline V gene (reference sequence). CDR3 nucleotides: TGTGCCAGCAGTATGGGGGACTTAGCCGCCGGGACAGGGGGCGGGAATACTGAAGCTTTCTTT. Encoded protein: CASSMGDLAAGTGGGNTEAFF.

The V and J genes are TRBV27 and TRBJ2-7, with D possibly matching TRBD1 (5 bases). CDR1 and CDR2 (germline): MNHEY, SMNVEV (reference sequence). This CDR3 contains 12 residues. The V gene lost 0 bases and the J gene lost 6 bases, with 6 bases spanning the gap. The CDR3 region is CASSLSGAEQYF. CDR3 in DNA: TGTGCCAGCAGTTTATCAGGGGCCGAGCAGTACTTC.

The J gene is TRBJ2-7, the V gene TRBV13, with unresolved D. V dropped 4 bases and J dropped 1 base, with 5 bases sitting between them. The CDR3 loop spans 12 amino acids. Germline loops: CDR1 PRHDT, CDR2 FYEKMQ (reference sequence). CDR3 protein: CASSSVSYEQYF. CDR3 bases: TGTGCCAGCAGCTCTGTTTCCTACGAGCAGTACTTC. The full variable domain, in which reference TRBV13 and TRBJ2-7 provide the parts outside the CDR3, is AAGVIQSPRHLIKEKRETATLKCYPIPRHDTVYWYQQGPGQDPQFLISFYEKMQSDKGSIPDRFSAQQFSDYHSELNMSSLELGDSALYFCASSSVSYEQYFGPGTRLTVT.